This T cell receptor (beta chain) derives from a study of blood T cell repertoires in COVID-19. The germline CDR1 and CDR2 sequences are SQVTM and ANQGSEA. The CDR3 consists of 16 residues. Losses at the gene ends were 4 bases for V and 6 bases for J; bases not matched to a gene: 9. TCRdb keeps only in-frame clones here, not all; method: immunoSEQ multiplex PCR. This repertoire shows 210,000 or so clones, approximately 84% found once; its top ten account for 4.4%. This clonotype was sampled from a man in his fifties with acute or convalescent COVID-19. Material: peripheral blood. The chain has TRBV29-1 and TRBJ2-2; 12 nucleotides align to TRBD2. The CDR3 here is CSVGLAGGPYPGELFF. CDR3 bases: TGCAGCGTTGGGCTAGCGGGGGGGCCTTATCCCGGGGAGCTGTTTTTT.